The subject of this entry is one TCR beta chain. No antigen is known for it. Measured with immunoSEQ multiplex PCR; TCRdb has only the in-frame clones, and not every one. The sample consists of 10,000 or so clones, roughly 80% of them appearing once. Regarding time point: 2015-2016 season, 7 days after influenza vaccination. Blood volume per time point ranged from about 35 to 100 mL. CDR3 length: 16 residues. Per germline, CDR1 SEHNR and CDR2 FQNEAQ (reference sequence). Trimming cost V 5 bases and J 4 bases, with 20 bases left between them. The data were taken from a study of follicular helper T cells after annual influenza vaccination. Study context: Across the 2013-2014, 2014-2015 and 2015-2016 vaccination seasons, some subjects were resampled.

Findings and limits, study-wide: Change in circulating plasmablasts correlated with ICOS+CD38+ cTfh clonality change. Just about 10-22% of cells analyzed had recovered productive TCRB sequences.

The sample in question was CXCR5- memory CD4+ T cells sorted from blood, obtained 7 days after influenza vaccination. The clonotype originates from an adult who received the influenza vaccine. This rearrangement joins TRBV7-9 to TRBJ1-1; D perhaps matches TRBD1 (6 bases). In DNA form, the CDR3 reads TGTGCCAGCAGCCCTAACGGGGGCCGGACCCTCACTGAAGCTTTCTTT. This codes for CASSPNGGRTLTEAFF. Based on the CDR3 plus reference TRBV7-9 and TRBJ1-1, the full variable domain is DTGVSQNPRHKITKRGQNVTFRCDPISEHNRLYWYRQTLGQGPEFLTYFQNEAQLEKSRLLSDRFSAERPKGSFSTLEIQRTEQGDSAMYLCASSPNGGRTLTEAFFGQGTRLTVV.